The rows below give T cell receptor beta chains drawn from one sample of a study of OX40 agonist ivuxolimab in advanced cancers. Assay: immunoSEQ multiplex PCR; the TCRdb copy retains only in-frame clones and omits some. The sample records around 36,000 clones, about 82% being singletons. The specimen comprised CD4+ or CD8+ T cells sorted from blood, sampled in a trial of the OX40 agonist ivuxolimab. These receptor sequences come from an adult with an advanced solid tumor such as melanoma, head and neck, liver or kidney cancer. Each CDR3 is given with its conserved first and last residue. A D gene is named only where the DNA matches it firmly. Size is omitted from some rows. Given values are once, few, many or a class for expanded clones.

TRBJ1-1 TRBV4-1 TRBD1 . TGCGCCAGCACAGACAGGGGGATTCGGGGAGCTTTCTTT CASTDRGIRGAFF
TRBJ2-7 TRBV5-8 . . TGTGCCAGCAGAGTACAAGGGGGGGCCTACGAGCAGTACTTC CASRVQGGAYEQYF
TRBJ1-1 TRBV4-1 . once TGCGCCAGCAGCCAAGAGGCACAGATGAACACTGAAGCTTTCTTT CASSQEAQMNTEAFF
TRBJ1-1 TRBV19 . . TGTGCCAGTAGTATTTGGGGGGAGAACACTGAAGCTTTCTTT CASSIWGENTEAFF
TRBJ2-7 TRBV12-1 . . TGTGCCAGCAGCTTTGCTGGGGGGCGTCCATTAAACTTTTACGAGCAGTACTTC CASSFAGGRPLNFYEQYF
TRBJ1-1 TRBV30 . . TGTGCCTGGAGTGTCGGACTGAAAGCTTTCTTT CAWSVGLKAFF
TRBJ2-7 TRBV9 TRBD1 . TGTGCCAGCAGCGTAGCTCGGGACAGGGGTTCCGAGCAGTACTTC CASSVARDRGSEQYF
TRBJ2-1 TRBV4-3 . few TGCGCCAGCAGCCAAGACCCCGGGGTTGGCTACAATGAGCAGTTCTTC CASSQDPGVGYNEQFF
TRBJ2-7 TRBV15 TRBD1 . TGTGCCACCAGCAAGAGGGGACAGGGGTACTACGAGCAGTACTTC CATSKRGQGYYEQYF
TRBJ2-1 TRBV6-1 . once TGTGCCAGCAGTGAGACAGTGAGCAATGAGCAGTTCTTC CASSETVSNEQFF
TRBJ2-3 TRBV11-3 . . TGTGCCAGCAGCTTGGACCGCACAGATACGCAGTATTTT CASSLDRTDTQYF
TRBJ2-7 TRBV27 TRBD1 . TGTGCCAGCAGACGGGACAGCCGCTACGAGCAGTACTTC CASRRDSRYEQYF
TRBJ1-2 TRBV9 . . TGTGCCAGCAGCCCCGAGACAGGTCTCAAAGTAAGAGGCTACACCTTC CASSPETGLKVRGYTF
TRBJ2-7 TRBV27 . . TGTGCCAGCAGTCCCCGGGGACTGGAAGGCTACGAGCAGTACTTC CASSPRGLEGYEQYF
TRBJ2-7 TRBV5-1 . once TGCGCCAGCAGCTTGCCGCTATACCCCTACGCTGGAGAGCAGTACTTC CASSLPLYPYAGEQYF
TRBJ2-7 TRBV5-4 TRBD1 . TGTGCCAGCAGCCCTCCGGGACAGGGGGCCTGGGGGGGAGACGAGCAGTACTTC CASSPPGQGAWGGDEQYF
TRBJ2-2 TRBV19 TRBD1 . TGTGCCAGTAGTAACCTCGACAGGGCAACCGGGGAGCTGTTTTTT CASSNLDRATGELFF
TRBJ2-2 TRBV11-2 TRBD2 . TGTGCCAGCAGCCCTAGCGGGGGGAACACCGGGGAGCTGTTTTTT CASSPSGGNTGELFF
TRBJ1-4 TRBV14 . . TGTGCCAGCAGCCAGGTTATGGGGGCAACTAATGAAAAACTGTTTTTT CASSQVMGATNEKLFF
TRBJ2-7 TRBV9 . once TGTGCCAGCAGCGCTGACGGTCAACAGTACTTC CASSADGQQYF
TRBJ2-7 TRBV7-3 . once TGTGCCAGCAGCTCCTCCCTGGACGACTCCTACGAGCAGTACTTC CASSSSLDDSYEQYF
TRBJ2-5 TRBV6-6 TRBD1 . TGTGCCAGCAGTTACTCGAACAGGGGGCGTGAAGAGACCCAGTACTTC CASSYSNRGREETQYF
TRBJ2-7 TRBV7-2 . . TGTGCCAGCAGCTTAGTAACAGGGAGCTACGAGCAGTACTTC CASSLVTGSYEQYF
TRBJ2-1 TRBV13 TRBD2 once TGTGCCAGCAGCTTGGCTAGTGGCGGGAGCAGGAATGAGCAGTTCTTC CASSLASGGSRNEQFF
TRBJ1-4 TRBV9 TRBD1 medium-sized TGTGCCAGCAGCCCAGACAGGGTGGGAGAAAAACTGTTTTTT CASSPDRVGEKLFF
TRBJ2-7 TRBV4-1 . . TGCGCCAGCAGCCTCCCACCCGGGCAGATCATCTCCGAGCAGTACTTC CASSLPPGQIISEQYF
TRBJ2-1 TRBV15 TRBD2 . TGTGCCACCAGCAGAGATCGGACCGAGCGGGGGATCAATGAGCAGTTCTTC CATSRDRTERGINEQFF
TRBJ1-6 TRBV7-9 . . TGTGCCAGCAGCCCCGGTCTGAGTTCACCCCTCCACTTT CASSPGLSSPLHF
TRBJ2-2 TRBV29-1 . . TGCAGCGCCGCCGGTGAGAACACCGGGGAGCTGTTTTTT CSAAGENTGELFF
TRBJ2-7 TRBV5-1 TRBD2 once TGCGCCAGCAGCCTCCTACCCACCCTCAGCGGGATGGTTTCTTACGAGCAGTACTTC CASSLLPTLSGMVSYEQYF